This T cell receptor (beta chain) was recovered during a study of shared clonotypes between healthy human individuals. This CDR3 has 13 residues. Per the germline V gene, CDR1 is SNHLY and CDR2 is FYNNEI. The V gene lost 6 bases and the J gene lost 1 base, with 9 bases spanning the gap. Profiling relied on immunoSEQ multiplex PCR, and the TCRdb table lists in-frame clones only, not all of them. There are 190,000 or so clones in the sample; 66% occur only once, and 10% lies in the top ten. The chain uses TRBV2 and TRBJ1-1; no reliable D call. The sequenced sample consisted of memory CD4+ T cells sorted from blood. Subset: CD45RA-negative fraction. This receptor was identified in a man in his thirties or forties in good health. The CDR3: CASRKSENTEAFF. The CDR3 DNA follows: TGTGCCAGCAGGAAGTCGGAGAACACTGAAGCTTTCTTT.